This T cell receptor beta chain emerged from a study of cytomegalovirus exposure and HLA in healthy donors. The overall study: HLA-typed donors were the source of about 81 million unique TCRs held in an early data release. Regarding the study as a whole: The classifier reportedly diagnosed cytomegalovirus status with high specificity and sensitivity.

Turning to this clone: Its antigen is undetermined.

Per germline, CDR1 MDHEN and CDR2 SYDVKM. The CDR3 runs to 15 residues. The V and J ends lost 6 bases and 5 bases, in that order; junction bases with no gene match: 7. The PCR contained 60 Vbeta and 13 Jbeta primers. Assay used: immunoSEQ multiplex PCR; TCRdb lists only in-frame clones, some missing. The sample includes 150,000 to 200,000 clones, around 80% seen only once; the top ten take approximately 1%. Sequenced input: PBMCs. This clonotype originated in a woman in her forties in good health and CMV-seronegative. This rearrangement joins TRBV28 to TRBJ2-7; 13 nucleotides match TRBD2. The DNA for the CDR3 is TGTGCCAGCAGCATCTCGACTAGCGGGAGGAACGAGCAGTACTTC. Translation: CASSISTSGRNEQYF.